These 5 T cell receptor beta chains were sequenced from one sample in a study of response to subunit inactivated influenza vaccine. Using its own MiXCR run on the RT-PCR reads, TCRdb lists one record per CDR3 protein. Found here are around 530,000 distinct CDR3 sequences, 12% of them singletons; the top ten hold roughly 10%. Sequenced material: PBMCs from blood, taken on the day of vaccination. The receptors derive from a man aged 45-65 years who received an inactivated influenza vaccine.

This clonotype appeared many times. This chain connects TRBV7-6 to TRBJ2-3; 7 bases are a match to TRBD2. There are 16 residues in the CDR3. Germline V CDR1 and CDR2: SGHVS, FNYEAQ. Unmatched junction bases numbered 8, after V lost 0 bases and J lost 5 bases. CDR3 protein: CASSLASGPGEDTQYF. In DNA form, the CDR3 reads TGTGCCAGCAGCTTAGCTAGCGGGCCGGGGGAAGATACGCAGTATTTT. Full variable domain (outside the CDR3, taken from reference TRBV7-6 and TRBJ2-3): GAGVSQSPRYKVTKRGQDVALRCDPISGHVSLYWYRQALGQGPEFLTYFNYEAQQDKSGLPNDRFSAERPEGSISTLTIQRTEQRDSAMYRCASSLASGPGEDTQYFGPGTRLTVL.

This clonotype was detected a few times. The rearrangement joins TRBV12-3 or TRBV12-4 to TRBJ1-2, with 7 bases fitting TRBD1. V lost 6 bases to trimming and J lost 3 bases; unmatched junction nucleotides: 7. The CDR3 consists of 14 residues. CDR3: CASSARGLDYGYTF. DNA for the CDR3: TGTGCCAGCAGCGCAAGGGGGCTCGACTATGGCTACACCTTC.

The chain joins TRBV11-3 to TRBJ2-1, with 13 bases that match TRBD2. Germline V gives CDR1 SGHNT, CDR2 YENEEA. V shed 1 base and J 8 bases; nucleotides not matched to a gene: 23. The CDR3 runs 22 residues. CDR3 region: CASSLGSYAGTSGEMDRDEQFF. The CDR3 nucleotides are TGTGCCAGCAGCTTAGGGAGCTACGCCGGGACTAGCGGGGAGATGGATAGAGATGAGCAGTTCTTC.

This clonotype appeared many times. The chain uses TRBV7-8 and TRBJ2-7; D remains ambiguous. The length of the CDR3 is 15 residues. Germline V gene lookup returns CDR1 SGHVS and CDR2 FQNEAQ. V gave up 4 bases and J gave up 3 bases, with 16 bases separating them. The DNA of the CDR3 is TGTGCCAGCAGCTCCGATATTAGTCTAGACTACGAGCAGTACTTC. It encodes CASSSDISLDYEQYF.

This clonotype has a handful of counts. The chain links TRBV5-5 to TRBJ2-5, with 11 bases that match TRBD1. The V gene's germline CDR1 is SGHKS and CDR2 YYEKEE (reference sequence). Losses at the gene ends were 1 base for V and 4 bases for J; bases not matched to a gene: 9. CDR3 length: 17 residues. CDR3 bases: TGTGCCAGCAGCTTGTCCGGGACAGGGGGTGTAGGAGAGACCCAGTACTTC. Translated: CASSLSGTGGVGETQYF.